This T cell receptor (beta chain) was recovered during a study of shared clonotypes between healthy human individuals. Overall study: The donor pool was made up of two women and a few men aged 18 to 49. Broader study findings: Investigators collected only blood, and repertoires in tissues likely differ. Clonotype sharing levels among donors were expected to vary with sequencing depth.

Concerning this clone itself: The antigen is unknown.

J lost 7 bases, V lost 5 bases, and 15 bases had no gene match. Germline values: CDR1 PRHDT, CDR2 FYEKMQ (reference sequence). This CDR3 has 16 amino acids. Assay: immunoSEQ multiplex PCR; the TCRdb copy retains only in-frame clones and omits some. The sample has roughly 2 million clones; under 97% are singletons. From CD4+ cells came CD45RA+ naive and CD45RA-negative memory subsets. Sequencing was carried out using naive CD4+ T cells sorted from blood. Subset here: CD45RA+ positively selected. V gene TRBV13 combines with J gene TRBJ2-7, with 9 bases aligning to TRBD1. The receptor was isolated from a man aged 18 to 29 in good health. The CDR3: CASSPSQDRGFGEQYF. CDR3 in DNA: TGTGCCAGCAGCCCTTCCCAGGACAGGGGCTTCGGGGAGCAGTACTTC.